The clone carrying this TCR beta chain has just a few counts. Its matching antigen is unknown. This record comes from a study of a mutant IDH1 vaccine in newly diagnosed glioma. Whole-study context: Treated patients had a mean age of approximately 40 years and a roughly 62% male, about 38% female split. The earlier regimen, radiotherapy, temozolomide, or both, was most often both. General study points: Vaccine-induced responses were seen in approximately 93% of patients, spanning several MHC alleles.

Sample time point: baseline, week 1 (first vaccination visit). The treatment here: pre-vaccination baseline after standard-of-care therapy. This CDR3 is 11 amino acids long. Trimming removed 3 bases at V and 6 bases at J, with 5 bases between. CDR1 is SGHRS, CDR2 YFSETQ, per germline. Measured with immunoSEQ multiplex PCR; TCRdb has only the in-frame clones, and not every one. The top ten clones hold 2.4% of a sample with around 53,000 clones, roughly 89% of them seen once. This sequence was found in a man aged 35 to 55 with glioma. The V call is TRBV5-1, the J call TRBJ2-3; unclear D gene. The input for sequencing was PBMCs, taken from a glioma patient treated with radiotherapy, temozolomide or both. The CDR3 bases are TGCGCCAGCAGCTGGACGGATACGCAGTATTTT. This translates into CASSWTDTQYF.